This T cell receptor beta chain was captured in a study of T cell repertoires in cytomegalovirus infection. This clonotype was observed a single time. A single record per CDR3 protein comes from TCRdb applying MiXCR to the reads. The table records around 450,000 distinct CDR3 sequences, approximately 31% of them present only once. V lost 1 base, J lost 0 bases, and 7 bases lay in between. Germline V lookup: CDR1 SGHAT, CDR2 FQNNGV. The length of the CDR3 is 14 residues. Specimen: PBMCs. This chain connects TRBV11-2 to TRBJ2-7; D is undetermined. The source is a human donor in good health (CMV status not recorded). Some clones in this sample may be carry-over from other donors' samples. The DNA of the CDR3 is TGTGCCAGCAGCTTAGTCAGGACCTCCTACGAGCAGTACTTC. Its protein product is CASSLVRTSYEQYF.